The clone carrying this TCR beta chain has just one count. This sample is drawn from a study of blood T cell repertoires in COVID-19. Study at large: Sites in the United States, Italy and Spain provided acute and convalescent COVID-19 samples.

Clones were sequenced by immunoSEQ multiplex PCR, and TCRdb holds only the in-frame ones, with some missing. This table has over 400,000 clones, over 75% appearing once. Trimming pared 5 bases from V and 5 bases from J, leaving 10 bases between. Germline V gene data show CDR1 as ENHRY and CDR2 as SYGVKD. CDR3 length: 13 amino acids. The V call is TRBV10-3, the J call TRBJ2-1; the D gene is possibly TRBD2 (5 bases). The origin of this receptor is a human donor in a cohort sampled during active COVID-19. Sequencing was done on a sample of peripheral blood. The chain's CDR3 is CAISQDWNNEQFF. Written as DNA, the CDR3 is TGTGCCATCAGTCAGGACTGGAACAATGAGCAGTTCTTC.